The T cell receptor (beta chain) described here comes from a study of blood T cell repertoires in COVID-19. Study background: PBMCs, B-cell-depleted T cells, or T cells provided the cDNA or gDNA that made up the material.

Per the original methods: It was from reference gene primer amplification that nucleated cell counts were estimated. Clones were sequenced by immunoSEQ multiplex PCR, and TCRdb holds only the in-frame ones, with some missing. That table supplies the V and J calls and clone size; D and trimming were determined from the DNA. The data contain around 59,000 clones, 90% of them singletons. V lost 0 bases and J lost 6, with 12 bases in between. This CDR3 has 15 amino acids. CDR1 MNHEY and CDR2 SVGAGI come from the germline V gene. The chain uses TRBV6-5 and TRBJ2-1; tentatively, D is TRBD2 (6 bases). Material for sequencing was peripheral blood. The sequence derives from a man aged 55 to 70 with acute or convalescent COVID-19. CDR3 coding DNA: TGTGCCAGCAGTTACTCGCCGGGAGCACGCAATGAGCAGTTCTTC. It yields the protein CASSYSPGARNEQFF.